A single sample gave rise to the 20 T cell receptor beta chains below, sequenced in a study of blood T cell repertoires in COVID-19. The table came from immunoSEQ multiplex PCR; TCRdb's copy has only in-frame clones and leaves some out. The sample shows 100,000 or so clones, approximately 88% of them seen only once. The sample comprised peripheral blood. The receptors were gathered from a human donor in a cohort sampled during active COVID-19.

This clone has just a few counts. The chain combines TRBV6-5 with TRBJ1-3; TRBD1 matches at 11 bases. Germline V gives CDR1 MNHEY, CDR2 SVGAGI. CDR3 size: 15 residues. V shed 6 bases, J shed 10 bases, and the junction held 11 bases outside the gene matches. The CDR3 loop reads CASRKWTGGVVTIYF. The DNA for the CDR3 is TGTGCCAGCAGAAAATGGACAGGGGGCGTTGTGACCATATATTTT.

A single count supports this clone. V and J are TRBV29-1 and TRBJ2-7, with D maybe TRBD1 (6 bases). The V end was cut by 7 bases, the J end by 10 bases, with 26 bases between. CDR3 length equals 14 residues. Germline V CDR1 and CDR2: SQVTM, ANQGSEA. CDR3 nucleotide sequence: TGCAGCGCTAGGGACCAGGGGTTGAGGGTCGGACAGTACTTC. It translates to CSARDQGLRVGQYF.

The CDR3, as DNA: TGTGCCAGCAGCTTAACCGGGCAGGGTGGCTATGGCTACACCTTC. This translates into CASSLTGQGGYGYTF. The chain joins TRBV7-3 to TRBJ1-2, with D tentatively TRBD1 (5 bases). CDR3 length: 15 amino acids. From germline, CDR1 is SGHTA and CDR2 FQGTGA. V lost 0 bases to trimming and J lost 4 bases, with 12 bases between them.

The genes are TRBV4-1 and TRBJ2-7; the match to TRBD1 covers 7 bases. The CDR3 loop spans 15 amino acids. Germline CDR1 is MGHRA and CDR2 is YSYEKL. The V segment lost 3 bases and the J segment 2 bases; nucleotides outside the gene matches: 7. CDR3 coding DNA: TGCGCCAGCAGCCAGGCCTCGGGACAGACCTACGAGCAGTACTTC. Protein product: CASSQASGQTYEQYF.

The V gene is TRBV5-4, the J gene TRBJ1-2; TRBD1 agrees at 7 bases. Germline V gene data show CDR1 as SGHNT and CDR2 as YYREEE (reference sequence). J lost 8 bases, V lost 0 bases, and 4 bases had no gene match. This CDR3 spans 13 amino acids. The CDR3 reads CASSLEGGRGYTF. In DNA, the CDR3 is TGTGCCAGCAGCTTGGAAGGGGGCAGGGGCTACACCTTC.

The V call is TRBV11-3, the J call TRBJ1-1, with 7 bases matching TRBD1. This CDR3 spans 17 amino acids. The V gene's germline CDR1 is SGHNT and CDR2 YENEEA. Losses at the gene ends were 4 bases for V and 3 bases for J; bases not matched to a gene: 14. Written as DNA, the CDR3 is TGTGCCAGCAGCTCGTCCCGGTGGGGACAGACTTACACTGAAGCTTTCTTT. It encodes CASSSSRWGQTYTEAFF.

The chain links TRBV4-1 to TRBJ2-5, with 8 nucleotides matching TRBD1. Germline assignment: CDR1 MGHRA and CDR2 YSYEKL. This CDR3 comprises 18 residues. Trimming cost V 1 base and J 2 bases; bases outside gene matches: 12. CDR3 DNA: TGCGCCAGCAGCCAAGGATGGGGGACAGGCGTCCTTCAAGAGACCCAGTACTTC. Translation gives CASSQGWGTGVLQETQYF.

This clone has only one observation. The genes are TRBV3-1 (or the pseudogene TRBV3-2) and TRBJ2-7, with 7 bases lining up with TRBD2. Germline loops: CDR1 LGHDT, CDR2 YNNKEL (reference sequence). The CDR3 runs to 17 residues. Trimming at V came to 1 base and at J to 2 bases, leaving 11 bases not matched to a gene. CDR3 sequence: CASSQGLGGSGPYEQYF. CDR3 nucleotides: TGTGCCAGCAGCCAAGGGCTGGGGGGGAGTGGGCCCTACGAGCAGTACTTC.

The rearrangement uses TRBV28 and TRBJ2-3; TRBD2 agrees at 9 bases. Losses at the gene ends were 2 bases for V and 2 bases for J; bases not matched to a gene: 8. The CDR3 is made up of 17 amino acids. Germline V gives CDR1 MDHEN, CDR2 SYDVKM. The CDR3 DNA is TGTGCCAGCAGTTTAATTGGCGGGGGGGGTTACACAGATACGCAGTATTTT. This encodes CASSLIGGGGYTDTQYF.

This clone was seen only a few times. The chain couples TRBV6-6 to TRBJ1-2; D unresolved. This CDR3 has 14 amino acids. Germline V gene lookup returns CDR1 MNHNY and CDR2 SVGAGI (reference sequence). V was cut by 4 bases and J by 8 bases, with 17 bases left in between. The CDR3 spells CASSSAPDFSGYTF. DNA for the CDR3: TGTGCCAGCAGTTCCGCCCCCGACTTCTCCGGCTACACCTTC.

This chain uses TRBV6-6 with TRBJ2-7, with TRBD1 identical over 7 bases. The CDR3 length is 15 residues. Germline lookup yields CDR1 MNHNY and CDR2 SVGAGI (reference sequence). V lost 5 bases, J lost 5 bases, and 12 bases stayed unmatched. In nucleotides, the CDR3 is TGTGCCAGCAGTGGACAGGCCTCCCCAAGAGACGAGCAGTACTTC. It yields the protein CASSGQASPRDEQYF.

This clone was counted a single time. The chain links TRBV11-3 to TRBJ1-2; D uncertain. This CDR3 contains 11 residues. Trimming left V 4 bases short and J 2 bases short, with 2 bases between. Per germline, CDR1 SGHNT and CDR2 YENEEA. The CDR3 DNA follows: TGTGCCAGCAGCTCGAACTATGGCTACACCTTC. Translation gives CASSSNYGYTF.

The chain couples TRBV5-1 to TRBJ2-5; 7 nucleotides agree with TRBD1. J was trimmed by 3 bases and V by 3 bases; bases with no gene match: 5. The length of the CDR3 is 14 residues. In germline, CDR1 is SGHRS, CDR2 YFSETQ. The CDR3, as DNA: TGCGCCAGCAGCTACGGACAGGCCAAAGAGACCCAGTACTTC. Amino acids: CASSYGQAKETQYF.

The chain couples TRBV7-8 to TRBJ2-7, with a possible D match to TRBD2 (6 bases). The CDR3 is made up of 14 amino acids. CDR1 SGHVS and CDR2 FQNEAQ come from the germline V gene. The V and J ends lost 0 bases and 0 bases respectively, with 6 bases between them. In DNA, the CDR3 is TGTGCCAGCAGCTTAGCGGGACTCTCCTACGAGCAGTACTTC. Translating it yields CASSLAGLSYEQYF. Full variable domain (outside the CDR3, taken from reference TRBV7-8 and TRBJ2-7): GAGVSQSPRYKVAKRGQDVALRCDPISGHVSLFWYQQALGQGPEFLTYFQNEAQLDKSGLPSDRFFAERPEGSVSTLKIQRTQQEDSAVYLCASSLAGLSYEQYFGPGTRLTVT.

J is TRBJ2-3 and V is TRBV19; 8 bases match TRBD2. Trimming took 10 bases from V and 4 from J; bases not matched to a gene: 13. Per germline, CDR1 LNHDA and CDR2 SQIVND (reference sequence). The CDR3 is made up of 15 amino acids. DNA for the CDR3: TGTGCCACCACTCTATCCCGGGGGGGCCCAGATACGCAGTATTTT. Its translation is CATTLSRGGPDTQYF.

V gene TRBV7-2 combines with J gene TRBJ1-2; TRBD1 might be the D (6 bases). Trimming shortened V by 5 bases and J by 7 bases, and 8 bases separated the two germline ends. CDR3 length: 11 amino acids. Germline V gene data show CDR1 as SGHTA and CDR2 as FQGNSA. As DNA, the CDR3 is TGTGCCAGCAGCGACAGGATTGGCTACACCTTC. The encoded protein is CASSDRIGYTF.

The rearrangement joins TRBV19 to TRBJ2-7, with D possibly being TRBD1 (5 bases). Trimming took 3 bases from V and 2 from J, leaving 14 bases between them. Germline CDR1 is LNHDA and CDR2 is SQIVND (reference sequence). CDR3 length equals 15 residues. Written as DNA, the CDR3 is TGTGCCAGTAGTATGGATTCGACAGAAACCTACGAGCAGTACTTC. Its translation: CASSMDSTETYEQYF.

This clone was observed a few times. The chain uses TRBV30 and TRBJ1-5, with D hard to call. Germline-derived CDR1 and CDR2 are GTSNPN and SVGIG (reference sequence). V was shortened by 0 bases and J by 3 bases, with 12 bases between the two germline ends. This CDR3 region has 15 residues. The CDR3 is CAWSVRETFNQPQHF. The CDR3 bases are TGTGCCTGGAGTGTACGAGAGACTTTCAATCAGCCCCAGCATTTT.

The chain has TRBV6-6 and TRBJ1-3; D is undetermined. CDR3 length: 13 amino acids. Trimming left V 5 bases short and J 0 bases short, with 5 bases between. Germline CDR1 and CDR2: MNHNY and SVGAGI (reference sequence). CDR3 in DNA: TGTGCCAGCAGTACTCGCTCTGGAAACACCATATATTTT. Translating gives CASSTRSGNTIYF.

The table lists this clone with a few counts. The V call is TRBV7-8, the J call TRBJ2-2, with D tentatively TRBD1 (6 bases). V was shortened by 4 bases and J by 5 bases, with 8 bases between the two germline ends. Germline V gene data show CDR1 as SGHVS and CDR2 as FQNEAQ. This CDR3 contains 13 residues. CDR3 region: CASSSQGTGELFF. CDR3 coding DNA: TGTGCCAGCAGCTCCCAGGGGACCGGGGAGCTGTTTTTT.